This TCR beta chain was captured by sequencing in a study of blood T cell repertoires in COVID-19. Across the study: Spain, Italy and the United States supplied samples that represented acute and convalescent COVID-19. In each case, the material was cDNA or gDNA derived from T cells, B-cell-depleted T cells, or PBMCs.

As processed by the authors: Nucleated cell number was recorded as an estimate derived from reference gene primer amplification. Profiling relied on immunoSEQ multiplex PCR, and the TCRdb table lists in-frame clones only, not all of them. That table is the source of V, J and clone size, and D and trimming were worked out from the DNA. In the table there are about 270,000 clones, roughly nine tenths of which are singletons. Germline CDR1 is SGHNT and CDR2 is YENEEA. V was clipped by 1 base and J by 1 base, with 8 bases between them. This CDR3 is 14 amino acids long. The receptor's source is a man aged 35 to 55 with active or convalescent COVID-19. Sequenced: peripheral blood. The chain carries TRBV11-3 and TRBJ2-7; D possibly corresponds to TRBD1 (5 bases). The chain's CDR3 is CASSLARVSYEQYF. The CDR3 region has the DNA TGTGCCAGCAGCTTAGCCAGGGTGTCCTACGAGCAGTACTTC.